This T cell receptor beta chain was found in a study of technical replicates of blood from a few donors. Trimming took 2 bases from V and 7 from J, leaving 9 bases between them. This CDR3 is built from 13 residues. Germline CDR1 and CDR2: GTSNPN and SVGIG (reference sequence). TCRdb keeps only in-frame clones here, not all; method: immunoSEQ multiplex PCR. Of 65,000 to 90,000 clones listed, around 85% were seen once; the top ten hold roughly 4.9%. The clonotype originates from a human donor in good health. Some clones in this sample may be carry-over from other donors' samples. The sample was PBMCs. The chain uses TRBV30 and TRBJ1-6; no firm D call. For the CDR3, the DNA is TGTGCCTGGAGTCCCGACTGGAATTCACCCCTCCACTTT. This translates into CAWSPDWNSPLHF.